This T cell receptor (beta chain) was identified in a study of CD8+ T cells in alopecia areata listed by TCRdb under 2018. Turning to the overall study: To study T cell clonal expansion in alopecia areata, the researchers applied high-throughput TCRbeta sequencing to both the C3H/HeJ mouse model and human patients. In humans, TCRbeta sequencing was performed on scalp tissue and on sorted CD4+ and CD8+ peripheral blood T cells from healthy controls and from patients with patchy or totalis/universalis alopecia areata. Scalp clonality was compared across normal scalp (n=4), patchy alopecia areata scalp (n=8), and alopecia totalis/universalis scalp (n=8). RNA was extracted with the PAXgene miRNA kit for fixed scalp, the miRNeasy kit for PBMCs, and the RNeasy kit for mouse skin. TCRbeta CDR3 regions were amplified by immunoSEQ multiplex PCR using 35 Vbeta forward and 13 Jbeta reverse primers.

Only a few counts were recorded for this clone. The clone's antigen remains unknown. No qualities accompany the bases; no much larger clone lies one base away. What the work shows at the level of the full study, not this receptor alone: Lesional scalp, especially in alopecia totalis/universalis, showed higher clonality and more expanded CD8+ clones than normal scalp, suggesting antigenic drive. TCR sequences shared between patients were less clear than in mice, possibly partly because of HLA diversity in the patient population. Resident alphabeta T cells in normal human skin are also sequenced, complicating scalp TCR repertoire analysis, unlike mouse skin dominated by gammadelta T cells.

CDR1 and CDR2 are drawn from the germline V gene: SQVTM, ANQGSEA. The CDR3 goes from the cysteine to the phenylalanine over 13 residues. Just the 39-base CDR3 DNA is kept, in frame starting at base 1. V loses 5 bases at its end and J loses 6 bases; junction bases beyond the gene matches: 7. Library method: the immunoSEQ multiplex PCR assay. RNA was extracted from all samples and reverse transcribed into cDNA, which served as template for TCR sequencing. First-strand cDNA was synthesized with SuperScript III using a 2:1 mix of oligo-dT and random hexamers. A synthetic immune receptor repertoire was used to gauge amplification bias, and whatever bias remained was removed computationally. Regarding the original processing steps: Raw reads were preprocessed to remove errors, and CDR3 was defined by IMGT conventions from the conserved cysteine to phenylalanine. Clonality was computed as 1 minus the Shannon entropy, with the entropy normalized by log2 of the number of productive unique TCRs. CD4 or CD8 identity of scalp clones was inferred by cross-referencing scalp TCRbeta sequences with sorted blood CD4 and CD8 repertoires. TCRdb's version of the immuneACCESS table is confined to in-frame rearrangements and falls short of the full clone set. An unresolved V gene accounts for under half of the shortfall where checked; the remainder is of unknown origin. The DNA gave D and trimming, while V, J and clone size come from that table. For this sample there are approximately 82,000 clones; 45% to 60% appear just once. The top ten clonotypes cover 5.5% to 6% of the sample.

Lesional scalp punch biopsies and peripheral blood were collected from alopecia areata patients. After PBMCs were isolated by density centrifugation and stained for CD3, CD4 and CD8, a FACSAria was used to sort CD4+ and CD8+ T cells. Untreated alopecia areata patients were recruited as part of a multicenter biomarker study. Blood CD8+ T cells from about 5 biomarker-study patients were further sorted into NKG2D-low and NKG2D-high fractions. The TCR sequence derives from a human donor with alopecia areata. Sequencing was done on a sample of NKG2D-high CD8+ T cells sorted from blood. Taken with the paper, the label for cell subset or site translates to: sorted CD8+ NKG2D-high blood T cells. The rearrangement combines TRBV29-1 with TRBJ2-1; 7 central bases correspond to TRBD2. The DNA sequence reads TGCAGCGTTTGGCGGGAGCAGTTCAATGAGCAGTTCTTC. It codes for CSVWREQFNEQFF.